Listed below are T cell receptor beta chains from one sample, sequenced in a study of cytomegalovirus exposure and HLA in healthy donors. Method: immunoSEQ multiplex PCR; TCRdb's copy keeps in-frame clones and lacks some. The table shows over 100,000 clones, with over 60% occurring only once. The specimen was PBMCs. The receptors stem from a man aged 25-45 years in good health and CMV-seropositive. The CDR3 runs from the conserved cysteine through the conserved F or W. Fields, in order: V gene, D gene, J gene, clone size, CDR3 protein, CDR3 DNA. D genes are given only for firm matches. Clone size is stated in some rows and not others, as once, few, many or a class when expanded.

V gene: TRBV20-1
D gene: .
J gene: TRBJ1-2
clone size: .
CDR3 protein: CSATGNYGYTF
CDR3 DNA: TGCAGTGCCACAGGGAACTATGGCTACACCTTC

V gene: TRBV4-2
D gene: TRBD2
J gene: TRBJ2-1
clone size: once
CDR3 protein: CASSQYHTSGGSNEQFF
CDR3 DNA: TGTGCCAGCAGCCAATACCATACTAGCGGGGGCTCCAATGAGCAGTTCTTC

V gene: TRBV27
D gene: .
J gene: TRBJ2-2
clone size: .
CDR3 protein: CASSFALGGTGELFF
CDR3 DNA: TGTGCCAGCAGTTTCGCCCTCGGCGGGACCGGGGAGCTGTTTTTT

V gene: TRBV4-3
D gene: .
J gene: TRBJ1-5
clone size: once
CDR3 protein: CASSQGAARGNQPQHF
CDR3 DNA: TGCGCCAGCAGCCAAGGAGCGGCCCGCGGCAATCAGCCCCAGCATTTT

V gene: TRBV5-4
D gene: .
J gene: TRBJ2-1
clone size: .
CDR3 protein: CASSRLDASAGEQFF
CDR3 DNA: TGTGCCAGCAGCCGACTAGATGCGAGCGCGGGTGAGCAGTTCTTC

V gene: TRBV5-4
D gene: .
J gene: TRBJ2-7
clone size: few
CDR3 protein: CASSLDGGGGREQYF
CDR3 DNA: TGTGCCAGCAGCTTGGATGGGGGGGGCGGACGGGAGCAGTACTTC

V gene: TRBV4-1
D gene: .
J gene: TRBJ2-7
clone size: .
CDR3 protein: CASSQAWATYEQYF
CDR3 DNA: TGCGCCAGCAGCCAAGCTTGGGCAACCTACGAGCAGTACTTC

V gene: TRBV9
D gene: .
J gene: TRBJ2-3
clone size: .
CDR3 protein: CASSVGDFTDTQYF
CDR3 DNA: TGTGCCAGCAGCGTAGGGGACTTCACAGATACGCAGTATTTT

V gene: TRBV6-1
D gene: .
J gene: TRBJ1-2
clone size: .
CDR3 protein: CASSEGDLNYGYPF
CDR3 DNA: TGTGCCAGCAGTGAAGGAGATTTGAACTATGGCTACCCCTTC

V gene: TRBV29-1
D gene: .
J gene: TRBJ1-1
clone size: .
CDR3 protein: CSGAQTMNTEAFF
CDR3 DNA: TGCAGCGGGGCACAGACAATGAACACTGAAGCTTTCTTT

V gene: TRBV21-1
D gene: .
J gene: TRBJ1-1
clone size: .
CDR3 protein: CASRPYEGSTEAFF
CDR3 DNA: TGTGCCAGCAGACCTTATGAGGGCAGTACTGAAGCTTTCTTT

V gene: TRBV9
D gene: .
J gene: TRBJ1-1
clone size: .
CDR3 protein: CASSVAGNTEAFF
CDR3 DNA: TGTGCCAGCAGCGTAGCGGGGAACACTGAAGCTTTCTTT

V gene: TRBV11-2
D gene: .
J gene: TRBJ1-3
clone size: .
CDR3 protein: CASSQSGDSGNTIYF
CDR3 DNA: TGTGCCAGCAGTCAATCGGGGGACTCTGGAAACACCATATATTTT

V gene: TRBV27
D gene: TRBD1
J gene: TRBJ1-2
clone size: .
CDR3 protein: CASTVRQGHYGYTF
CDR3 DNA: TGTGCCAGCACCGTCCGACAGGGCCACTATGGCTACACCTTC

V gene: TRBV20-1
D gene: .
J gene: TRBJ2-7
clone size: .
CDR3 protein: CSARDSYEQYF
CDR3 DNA: TGCAGTGCCAGGGACTCCTACGAGCAGTACTTC

V gene: TRBV19
D gene: TRBD1
J gene: TRBJ2-3
clone size: .
CDR3 protein: CASSLTGGSTDTQYF
CDR3 DNA: TGTGCCAGTAGCCTTACAGGGGGTAGCACAGATACGCAGTATTTT